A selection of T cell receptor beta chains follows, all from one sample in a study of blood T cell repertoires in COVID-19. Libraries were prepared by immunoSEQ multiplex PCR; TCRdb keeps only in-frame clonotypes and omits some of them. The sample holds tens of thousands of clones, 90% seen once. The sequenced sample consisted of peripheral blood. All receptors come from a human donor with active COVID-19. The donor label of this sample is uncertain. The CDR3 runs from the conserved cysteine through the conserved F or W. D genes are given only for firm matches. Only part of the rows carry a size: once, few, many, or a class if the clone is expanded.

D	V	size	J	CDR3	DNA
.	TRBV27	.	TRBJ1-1	CASSLYLPGNTEAFF	TGTGCCAGCAGTTTATATCTTCCGGGGAACACTGAAGCTTTCTTT
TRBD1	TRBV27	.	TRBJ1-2	CAIGTGGVNGYTF	TGTGCCATCGGGACAGGGGGTGTAAATGGCTACACCTTC
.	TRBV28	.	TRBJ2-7	CASSRGALIPYEQYF	TGTGCCAGCAGTCGGGGGGCTTTAATCCCCTACGAGCAGTACTTC
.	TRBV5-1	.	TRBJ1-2	CASSPGGGPGDGYTF	TGCGCCAGCAGCCCGGGGGGAGGGCCGGGGGATGGCTACACCTTC
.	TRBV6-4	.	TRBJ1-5	CASRKGGAGQPQHF	TGTGCCAGCAGGAAGGGGGGGGCGGGTCAGCCCCAGCATTTT
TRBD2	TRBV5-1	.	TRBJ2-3	CASSLETSGGLGDTQYF	TGCGCCAGCAGCTTGGAGACTAGCGGGGGGCTGGGAGATACGCAGTATTTT
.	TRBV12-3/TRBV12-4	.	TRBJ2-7	CASKRGGAGEQYF	TGTGCCAGCAAGCGTGGGGGGGCTGGTGAGCAGTACTTC
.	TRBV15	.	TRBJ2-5	CATSRDPPRTQYF	TGTGCCACCAGCAGAGATCCGCCCAGGACCCAGTACTTC
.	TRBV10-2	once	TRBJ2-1	CASTGFPAGGNEQFF	TGCGCCAGCACCGGTTTCCCAGCGGGTGGTAATGAGCAGTTCTTC
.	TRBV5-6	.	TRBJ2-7	CASSRLRVSSYEQYF	TGTGCCAGCAGCAGGCTGAGGGTAAGCTCCTACGAGCAGTACTTC
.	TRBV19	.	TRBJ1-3	CASSNRGRNSGNTIYF	TGTGCCAGTAGTAACCGAGGCCGAAACTCTGGAAACACCATATATTTT
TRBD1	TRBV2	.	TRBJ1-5	CASSGQGLRSNQPQHF	TGTGCCAGCAGTGGACAGGGACTTCGGAGCAATCAGCCCCAGCATTTT
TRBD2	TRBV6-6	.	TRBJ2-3	CASSPLWSGGPWRTDTQYF	TGTGCCAGCAGTCCCCTGTGGAGCGGGGGGCCCTGGCGCACAGATACGCAGTATTTT
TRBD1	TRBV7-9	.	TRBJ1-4	CASSPTSNRGRGDEKLFF	TGTGCCAGCAGCCCGACCTCGAACAGGGGGCGGGGGGATGAAAAACTGTTTTTT
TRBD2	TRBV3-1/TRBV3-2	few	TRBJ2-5	CASSQGRASGGETQYF	TGTGCCAGCAGCCAAGGGAGGGCTAGCGGGGGTGAGACCCAGTACTTC
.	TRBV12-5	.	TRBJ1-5	CASGLVQSRLRNDQPQHF	TGTGCTAGTGGTTTGGTACAAAGTAGGTTGAGGAACGATCAGCCCCAGCATTTT
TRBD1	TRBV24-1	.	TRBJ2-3	CATSDPGTGNTDTQYF	TGTGCCACCAGTGACCCCGGGACAGGGAACACAGATACGCAGTATTTT
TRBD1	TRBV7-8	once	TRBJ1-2	CASSPRGRDSYGYTF	TGTGCCAGCAGCCCTAGGGGCCGGGACAGCTATGGCTACACCTTC
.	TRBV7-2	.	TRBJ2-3	CASSTLAATTDTQYF	TGTGCCAGCAGCACTTTAGCGGCTACCACAGATACGCAGTATTTT
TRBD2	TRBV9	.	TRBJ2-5	CASSVGLAGGSGRTQYF	TGTGCCAGCAGCGTGGGACTAGCGGGGGGCAGTGGTCGGACCCAGTACTTC
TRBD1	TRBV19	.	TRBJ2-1	CASSIDHRQGQRNEQFF	TGTGCCAGTAGTATAGATCACCGACAGGGGCAACGTAATGAGCAGTTCTTC
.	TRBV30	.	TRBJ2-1	CAWSDEGEQFF	TGTGCCTGGAGTGATGAGGGTGAGCAGTTCTTC
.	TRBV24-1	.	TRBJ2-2	CATSDPRWGELFF	TGTGCCACCAGTGACCCCCGGTGGGGGGAGCTGTTTTTT
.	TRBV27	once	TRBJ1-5	CASSQFGGRNQPQHF	TGTGCCAGCAGCCAATTCGGGGGACGCAATCAGCCCCAGCATTTT
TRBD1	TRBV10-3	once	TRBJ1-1	CAIGDSQNTEAFF	TGTGCCATCGGGGACAGCCAGAACACTGAAGCTTTCTTT
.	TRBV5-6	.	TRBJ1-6	CASSPIPQGIGLNSPLHF	TGTGCCAGCAGCCCGATACCCCAGGGAATTGGGCTTAATTCACCCCTCCACTTT
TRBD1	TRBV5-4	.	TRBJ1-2	CASSFGQGVIDYGYTF	TGTGCCAGCAGCTTCGGGCAGGGGGTCATCGACTATGGCTACACCTTC
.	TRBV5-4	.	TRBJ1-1	CASSLRVDTEAFF	TGTGCCAGCAGCTTACGGGTCGACACTGAAGCTTTCTTT
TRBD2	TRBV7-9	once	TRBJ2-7	CASSLGSSGGYEQYF	TGTGCCAGCAGCTTAGGTTCTAGCGGGGGCTACGAGCAGTACTTC
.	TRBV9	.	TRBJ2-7	CASSVSSGRSYEQYF	TGTGCCAGCAGCGTATCGAGCGGGCGCTCCTACGAGCAGTACTTC
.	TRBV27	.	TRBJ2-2	CASSLLSTGELFF	TGTGCCAGCAGTTTACTCTCTACCGGGGAGCTGTTTTTT
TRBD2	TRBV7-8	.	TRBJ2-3	CASSLRTGTSGGTDTQYF	TGTGCCAGCAGCTTACGTACCGGGACTAGCGGGGGCACAGATACGCAGTATTTT
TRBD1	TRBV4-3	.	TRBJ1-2	CASSQDRGLGYTF	TGCGCCAGCAGCCAAGACAGGGGGCTCGGCTACACCTTC
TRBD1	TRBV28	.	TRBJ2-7	CASSSGTGGPYEQYF	TGTGCCAGCAGCAGCGGGACAGGGGGCCCCTACGAGCAGTACTTC
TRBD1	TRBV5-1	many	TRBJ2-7	CASSSNRGVLHEQYF	TGCGCCAGCAGCTCAAACAGGGGGGTGCTCCACGAGCAGTACTTC
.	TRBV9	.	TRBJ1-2	CASSVEADYGYTF	TGTGCCAGCAGCGTAGAGGCGGACTATGGCTACACCTTC
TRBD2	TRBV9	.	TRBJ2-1	CASSVGGGAFYEQFF	TGTGCCAGCAGCGTTGGCGGGGGGGCTTTCTATGAGCAGTTCTTC
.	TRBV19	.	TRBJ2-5	CASSIGVETQYF	TGTGCCAGTAGTATCGGGGTGGAGACCCAGTACTTC
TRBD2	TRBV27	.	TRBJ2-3	CASSLYPALGLAGLDTQYF	TGTGCCAGCAGTTTATATCCCGCCCTGGGACTAGCGGGGCTAGATACGCAGTATTTT
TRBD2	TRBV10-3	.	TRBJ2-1	CAISAGREALNEQFF	TGTGCCATCAGTGCGGGCCGGGAGGCCCTCAATGAGCAGTTCTTC
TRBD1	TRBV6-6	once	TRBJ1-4	CASSYSTGGEEKLFF	TGTGCCAGCAGTTACTCAACAGGGGGGGAGGAAAAACTGTTTTTT
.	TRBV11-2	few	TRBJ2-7	CASSSRDTSSYEQYF	TGTGCCAGCAGCTCCCGGGACACGAGCTCCTACGAGCAGTACTTC
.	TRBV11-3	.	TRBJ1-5	CASRFDRRHNQPQHF	TGTGCCAGCAGATTCGACAGGCGCCACAATCAGCCCCAGCATTTT
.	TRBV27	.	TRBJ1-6	CASRGGGDSYNSPLHF	TGTGCCAGCAGAGGGGGGGGCGACTCCTATAATTCACCCCTCCACTTT
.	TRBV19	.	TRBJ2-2	CASSIAGNTGELFF	TGTGCCAGTAGTATAGCAGGGAACACCGGGGAGCTGTTTTTT
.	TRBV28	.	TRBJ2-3	CASRERIKRAHTDTQYF	TGTGCCAGCAGAGAGAGAATTAAGCGGGCCCACACAGATACGCAGTATTTT
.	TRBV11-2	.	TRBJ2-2	CASNQGFTGELFF	TGTGCCAGCAATCAGGGATTCACCGGGGAGCTGTTTTTT
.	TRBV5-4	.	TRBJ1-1	CASSLFQVNTEAFF	TGTGCCAGCAGCTTGTTCCAGGTGAACACTGAAGCTTTCTTT
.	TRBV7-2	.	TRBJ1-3	CASSLVGARGNTIYF	TGTGCCAGCAGCTTAGTGGGGGCGCGCGGAAACACCATATATTTT
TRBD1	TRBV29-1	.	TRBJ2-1	CSVEGKQILTGNSFDEQFF	TGCAGCGTTGAAGGAAAGCAAATTTTGACAGGGAATTCTTTCGATGAGCAGTTCTTC
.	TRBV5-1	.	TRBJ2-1	CASSKDTSTGNEQFF	TGCGCCAGCAGCAAAGACACTTCTACGGGGAATGAGCAGTTCTTC
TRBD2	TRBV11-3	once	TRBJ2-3	CASSKRTSGGLPDTQYF	TGTGCCAGCAGCAAACGGACTAGCGGGGGCCTACCAGATACGCAGTATTTT
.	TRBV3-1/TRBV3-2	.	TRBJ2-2	CASSQAYTGELFF	TGTGCCAGCAGCCAAGCGTACACCGGGGAGCTGTTTTTT
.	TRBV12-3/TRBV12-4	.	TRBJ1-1	CASRPGNTEAFF	TGTGCCAGCAGGCCAGGGAACACTGAAGCTTTCTTT
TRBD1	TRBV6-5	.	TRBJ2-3	CASSRTGESTDTQYF	TGTGCCAGCAGCCGGACAGGGGAAAGCACAGATACGCAGTATTTT